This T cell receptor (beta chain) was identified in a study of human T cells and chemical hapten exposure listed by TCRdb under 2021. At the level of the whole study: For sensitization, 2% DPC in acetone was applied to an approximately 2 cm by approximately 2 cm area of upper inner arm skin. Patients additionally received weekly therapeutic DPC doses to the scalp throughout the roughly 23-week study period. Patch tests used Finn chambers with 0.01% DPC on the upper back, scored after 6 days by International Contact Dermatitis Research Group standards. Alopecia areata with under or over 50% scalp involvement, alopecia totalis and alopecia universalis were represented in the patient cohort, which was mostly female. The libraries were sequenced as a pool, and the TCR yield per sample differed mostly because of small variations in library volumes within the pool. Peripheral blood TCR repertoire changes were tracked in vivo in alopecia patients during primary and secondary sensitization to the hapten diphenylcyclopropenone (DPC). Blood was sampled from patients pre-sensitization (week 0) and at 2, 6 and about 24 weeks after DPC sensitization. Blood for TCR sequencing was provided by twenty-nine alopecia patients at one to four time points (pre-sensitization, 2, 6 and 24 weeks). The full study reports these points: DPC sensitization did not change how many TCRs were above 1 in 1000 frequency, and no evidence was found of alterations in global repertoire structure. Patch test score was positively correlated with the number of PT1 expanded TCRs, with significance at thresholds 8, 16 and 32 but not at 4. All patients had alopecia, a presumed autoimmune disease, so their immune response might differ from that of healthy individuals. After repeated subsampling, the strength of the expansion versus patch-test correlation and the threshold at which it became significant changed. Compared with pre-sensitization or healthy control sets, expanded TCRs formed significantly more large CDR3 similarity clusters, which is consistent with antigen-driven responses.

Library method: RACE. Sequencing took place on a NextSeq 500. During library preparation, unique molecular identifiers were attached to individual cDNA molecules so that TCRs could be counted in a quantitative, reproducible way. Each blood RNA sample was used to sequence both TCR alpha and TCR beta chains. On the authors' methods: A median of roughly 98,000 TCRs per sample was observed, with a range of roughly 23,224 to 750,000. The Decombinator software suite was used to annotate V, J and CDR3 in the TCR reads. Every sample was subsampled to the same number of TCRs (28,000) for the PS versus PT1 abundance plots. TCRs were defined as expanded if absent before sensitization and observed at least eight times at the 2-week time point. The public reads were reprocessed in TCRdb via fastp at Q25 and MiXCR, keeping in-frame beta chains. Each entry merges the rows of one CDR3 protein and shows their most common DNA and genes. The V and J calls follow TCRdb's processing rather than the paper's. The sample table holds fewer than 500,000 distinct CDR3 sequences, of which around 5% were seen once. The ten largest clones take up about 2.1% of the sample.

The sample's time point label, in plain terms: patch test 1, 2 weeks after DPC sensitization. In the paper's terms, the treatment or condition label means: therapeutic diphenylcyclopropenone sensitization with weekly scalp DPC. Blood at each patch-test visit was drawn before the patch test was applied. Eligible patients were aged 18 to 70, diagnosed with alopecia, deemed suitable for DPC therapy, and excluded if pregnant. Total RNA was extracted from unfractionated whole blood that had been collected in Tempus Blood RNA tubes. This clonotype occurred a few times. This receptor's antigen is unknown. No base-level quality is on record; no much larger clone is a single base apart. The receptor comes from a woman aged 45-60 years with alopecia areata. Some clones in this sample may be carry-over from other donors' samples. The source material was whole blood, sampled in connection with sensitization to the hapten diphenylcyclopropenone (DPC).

The encoded CDR3 is CSVVGPGGEQYF. The sequence in DNA is TGCAGCGTTGTTGGGCCAGGGGGCGAGCAGTACTTC. The chain uses TRBV29-1 and TRBJ2-7, with TRBD1 matching 7 junction bases. The junction shows trimming of 4 bases on V and 6 bases on J, and the gene matches do not reach 6 bases of it. The CDR3, from cysteine to phenylalanine, totals 12 residues. The kept DNA is CDR3 alone, 36 bases in frame from the first base. CDR1 and CDR2, per the germline V gene, are SQVTM and ANQGSEA.